This entry lists 28 T cell receptor beta chains sequenced from one sample in a study of T cell responses to AZD1222 COVID-19 vaccine. Assay used: immunoSEQ multiplex PCR; TCRdb lists only in-frame clones, some missing. Of around 99,000 clones listed, 88% are singletons. This specimen was peripheral blood, taken on day 0 of MenACWY control vaccination. The receptors originated from an adult in good health.

With respect to this clone: The junction shows a germline mismatch at one end, possibly a read error. The chain has TRBV28 and TRBJ1-6, with 8 nucleotides matching TRBD1. The CDR3 contains 12 residues. The germline gives CDR1 MDHEN, CDR2 SYDVKM. In nucleotides, the CDR3 is TGTGCCAGCAGTCTGGGAACAGGGGGTGGTTCCTTT. Translation: CASSLGTGGGSF.

The CDR3 sequence: CASSFRASWTDTQYF. CDR3 bases: TGTGCCAGCAGCTTCAGGGCCTCTTGGACAGATACGCAGTATTTT. The chain joins TRBV7-2 to TRBJ2-3; a possible D gene is TRBD1 (5 bases). This CDR3 spans 15 amino acids. CDR1 SGHTA and CDR2 FQGNSA come from the germline V gene. Trimming removed 3 bases at V and 3 bases at J, with 13 bases between.

This clone was seen a single time. The chain uses TRBV19 and TRBJ1-2, with unresolved D. Germline V gene sequence: CDR1 LNHDA, CDR2 SQIVND (reference sequence). CDR3 length equals 13 residues. V lost 5 bases and J 4 bases, leaving 11 bases between the germline ends. This chain's CDR3 is CASSPRNPYGYTF. CDR3 bases: TGTGCCAGTAGTCCTCGTAATCCCTATGGCTACACCTTC.

The chain carries TRBV7-2 and TRBJ1-5; 7 bases line up with TRBD1. V shed 1 base, J shed 4 bases, and the junction held 10 bases outside the gene matches. The length of the CDR3 is 17 residues. The germline CDR1 and CDR2 sequences are SGHTA and FQGNSA. The CDR3 reads CASSLGPGGLGNQPQHF. CDR3 nucleotides: TGTGCCAGCAGCTTAGGTCCAGGGGGTCTTGGTAATCAGCCCCAGCATTTT.

The DNA of the CDR3 is TGTGCCAGCAGTTACTGGGCAGGGTCCTACGAGCAGTACTTC. Its translation is CASSYWAGSYEQYF. The chain uses TRBV6-2 or TRBV6-3 and TRBJ2-7; perhaps TRBD1 as D (5 bases). Germline CDR1 is MNHEY and CDR2 is SVGEGT. Trimming cost V 1 base and J 1 base, with 8 bases left between them. This CDR3 spans 14 amino acids.

The CDR3 nucleotides read TGCAGCGTCGATACCCCCAGAGCCTCCTACAATGAGCAGTTCTTC. Protein sequence: CSVDTPRASYNEQFF. The chain links TRBV29-1 to TRBJ2-1, with no clear D. The CDR3 length is 15 residues. With 6 bases removed from V and 0 bases from J, the gap between germline ends came to 15 bases. The germline gives CDR1 SQVTM, CDR2 ANQGSEA.

This chain joins TRBV5-5 and TRBJ1-3; no reliable D call. The CDR3 contains 13 residues. Trimming removed 5 bases at V and 4 bases at J, with 10 bases between. Looked up from germline, CDR1 is SGHKS and CDR2 is YYEKEE (reference sequence). Here the CDR3 DNA reads TGTGCCAGCAGTCCCGCGGTCGGAAACACCATATATTTT. Protein: CASSPAVGNTIYF.

The chain has TRBV5-1 and TRBJ1-4; 9 positions match TRBD1. The CDR3 totals 16 residues. V trimming: 3 bases; J trimming: 3 bases; junction bases outside the gene matches: 6. The germline V gene has CDR1 SGHRS and CDR2 YFSETQ. For the CDR3, the DNA is TGCGCCAGCAGCTCCGGGACAGGGAGCCCTAATGAAAAACTGTTTTTT. It yields the protein CASSSGTGSPNEKLFF.

The rearrangement joins TRBV5-1 to TRBJ2-3; D ambiguous. CDR1 and CDR2 (germline): SGHRS, YFSETQ. V was clipped by 0 bases and J by 1 base, with 9 bases between them. CDR3 length: 15 residues. The CDR3 spells CASSLVIEGTDTQYF. Here the CDR3 DNA reads TGCGCCAGCAGCTTGGTTATAGAGGGCACAGATACGCAGTATTTT.

V usage is TRBV4-2 and J usage is TRBJ2-5; 7 bases are shared with TRBD2. V gave up 0 bases and J gave up 0 bases; unmatched junction bases: 10. The CDR3 loop spans 18 amino acids. Germline CDR1 and CDR2: LGHNA and YNFKEQ. For the CDR3, the DNA is TGTGCCAGCAGCCAAGATCTTTCCGCGGGAGCCTACCAAGAGACCCAGTACTTC. Residues: CASSQDLSAGAYQETQYF.

This sequence joins TRBV5-6 and TRBJ1-3; tentatively, D is TRBD1 (6 bases). CDR3 length: 16 residues. Trimming shortened V by 4 bases and J by 0 bases, and 14 bases separated the two germline ends. Germline V CDR1 and CDR2: SGHDT, YYEEEE. This chain's CDR3 is CASSRPDSSSGNTIYF. The CDR3 DNA reads TGTGCCAGCAGCCGGCCGGACAGCTCCTCTGGAAACACCATATATTTT.

The chain employs TRBV5-1 and TRBJ1-1; D gene uncertain. Trimming stripped 4 bases from V and 0 bases from J, with 19 bases between. The CDR3 sequence is 17 residues long. Germline loops: CDR1 SGHRS, CDR2 YFSETQ. The CDR3 DNA sequence: TGCGCCAGCAGCCCGAGGGTGGTGACATCGATGAACACTGAAGCTTTCTTT. The encoded protein is CASSPRVVTSMNTEAFF.

CDR3 bases: TGTGCCAGCAGCCCTAAGACAGGGGAGGCTGAGCAGTTCTTC. This gives the protein CASSPKTGEAEQFF. The chain uses TRBV7-3 and TRBJ2-1; 8 bases match TRBD1. With 5 bases clipped from V and 9 bases from J, the junction kept 9 bases outside the gene matches. This CDR3 has 14 amino acids. CDR1 and CDR2 (germline): SGHTA, FQGTGA.

This rearrangement joins TRBV7-2 to TRBJ2-1; 8 nucleotides match TRBD2. Losses at the gene ends were 1 base for V and 8 bases for J; bases not matched to a gene: 4. The germline CDR1 and CDR2 sequences are SGHTA and FQGNSA. This CDR3 spans 14 amino acids. In DNA, the CDR3 is TGTGCCAGCAGCTTAGGGTCTAGCGGGCATGAGCAGTTCTTC. Translating gives CASSLGSSGHEQFF.

This clone was counted between two and nine times. At the DNA level, this CDR3 is encoded by other sequences in the same sample as well. V usage is TRBV28 and J usage is TRBJ1-2; D call uncertain. V was clipped by 1 base and J by 0 bases, with 3 bases between them. The germline V gene has CDR1 MDHEN and CDR2 SYDVKM. The CDR3 is 13 residues long. CDR3 residues: CASSLYPNYGYTF. The CDR3 DNA follows: TGTGCCAGCAGTTTATATCCTAACTATGGCTACACCTTC.

The chain recombines TRBV5-1 with TRBJ1-4; 8 bases are a match to TRBD1. The CDR3 has 15 residues. V dropped 3 bases and J dropped 3; count of bases not matched to a gene: 4. Germline CDR1 and CDR2: SGHRS and YFSETQ. CDR3 DNA sequence: TGCGCCAGCAGCTCGACAGGGGACTCTAATGAAAAACTGTTTTTT. As protein: CASSSTGDSNEKLFF.

The rearrangement links TRBV15 to TRBJ1-1, with D maybe TRBD1 (5 bases). Between the trimmed V and J ends, which lost 1 base and 4 bases, there was a span of 16 bases. Germline V CDR1 and CDR2: LNHNV, YYDKDF (reference sequence). The CDR3 spans 16 residues. The CDR3 DNA is TGTGCCACCAGCAGAGGGGGGGGATTTTCGAGCACTGAAGCTTTCTTT. Its protein is CATSRGGGFSSTEAFF.

The J gene is TRBJ1-1, the V gene TRBV7-3; tentatively, D is TRBD1 (6 bases). Germline CDR1 is SGHTA and CDR2 is FQGTGA. The CDR3 runs 13 residues. The V end lost 2 bases, the J end lost 7 bases, and 11 bases lay between the germline ends. The CDR3 sequence is CASSLAGQNEAFF. The CDR3 nucleotides read TGTGCCAGCAGCTTAGCCGGACAGAATGAAGCTTTCTTT.

This clone appeared once. CDR3 DNA sequence: TGTGCCAGTAGCATGGACAGGAGGGGAGGTGAAGCTTTCTTT. It specifies CASSMDRRGGEAFF. The chain recombines TRBV19 with TRBJ1-1; the match to TRBD1 covers 7 bases. This CDR3 has 14 amino acids. V was pared by 6 bases and J by 7 bases, with 11 bases of the junction left unmatched. CDR1 LNHDA and CDR2 SQIVND come from the germline V gene (reference sequence).

CDR3 amino acids: CASSTLDRYRQPQHF. The CDR3 region has the DNA TGTGCCAGCAGTACCTTAGACAGGTATAGGCAGCCCCAGCATTTT. V and J are TRBV6-2 or TRBV6-3 and TRBJ1-5, with D perhaps matching TRBD1 (6 bases). The CDR3 runs 15 residues. The V gene's germline CDR1 is MNHEY and CDR2 SVGEGT. V was trimmed by 5 bases and J by 7 bases, leaving 18 bases between them.

The chain recombines TRBV11-2 with TRBJ1-4; no reliable D call. This CDR3 spans 13 amino acids. Trimming cost V 5 bases and J 2 bases, with 6 bases left between them. Germline-derived CDR1 and CDR2 are SGHAT and FQNNGV. This CDR3 is CASSALTNEKLFF. In nucleotides, the CDR3 is TGTGCCAGCAGCGCCCTGACTAATGAAAAACTGTTTTTT.

The V gene is TRBV18, the J gene TRBJ1-6, with a weak D call TRBD1 (6 bases). Trimming left V 5 bases short and J 14 bases short, with 22 bases between. There are 15 residues in the CDR3. CDR1 KGHSH and CDR2 LQKENI come from the germline V gene. The CDR3 region has the DNA TGTGCCAGCTCAGAAGAGGGGGGGCTCGGGCAGGCCCTCCACTTT. It translates to CASSEEGGLGQALHF.

This sequence joins TRBV20-1 and TRBJ1-2; 8 bases agree with TRBD1. In germline, CDR1 is DFQATT, CDR2 SNEGSKA (reference sequence). CDR3 length: 11 amino acids. The CDR3 coding sequence is TGCAGGGCAGGGGGCCCCTATGGCTACACCTTC. It is translated as CRAGGPYGYTF.

V gene TRBV20-1 combines with J gene TRBJ1-2; TRBD1 might be the D (6 bases). In germline, CDR1 is DFQATT, CDR2 SNEGSKA (reference sequence). V shed 3 bases and J shed 4 bases, with 15 bases lying between them. The CDR3 sequence is 14 residues long. The CDR3 nucleotides read TGCAGTGCTAGTCTGGACAGTATACGCTATGGCTACACCTTC. This translates into CSASLDSIRYGYTF.

The V call is TRBV6-2 or TRBV6-3, the J call TRBJ2-2; TRBD1 might be the D (6 bases). Germline V gives CDR1 MNHEY, CDR2 SVGEGT. The CDR3 sequence is 14 residues long. Trimming left V 5 bases short and J 5 bases short, with 12 bases between. CDR3 nucleotide sequence: TGTGCCAGCAGTCGAGGGGGTTATACCGGGGAGCTGTTTTTT. Translation gives CASSRGGYTGELFF.

The gene calls are TRBV3-1 (or the pseudogene TRBV3-2) and TRBJ1-2; D uncertain. The CDR3 extends over 12 amino acids. Deletions cut 0 bases from V and 6 bases from J, with 5 bases between. Germline V CDR1 and CDR2: LGHDT, YNNKEL (reference sequence). CDR3 DNA: TGTGCCAGCAGCCAAGAAGGTGATGGCTACACCTTC. Encoded protein: CASSQEGDGYTF.

The V and J genes are TRBV18 and TRBJ2-7; TRBD2 agrees at 10 bases. The trim removed 4 bases at V and 2 bases at J, leaving 5 bases unmatched. Looked up from germline, CDR1 is KGHSH and CDR2 is LQKENI. This CDR3 spans 15 amino acids. CDR3 amino acids: CASSQASGGPYEQYF. CDR3 nucleotides: TGTGCCAGCTCACAGGCTAGCGGGGGCCCCTACGAGCAGTACTTC.

The chain uses TRBV5-6 and TRBJ2-5; TRBD1 is a possible D gene (6 bases). The CDR3 is 17 residues long. V dropped 4 bases and J dropped 5 bases, with 24 bases sitting between them. Germline V gene data show CDR1 as SGHDT and CDR2 as YYEEEE. CDR3 DNA: TGTGCCAGCAGCCCCGACCGTGGGGCAGGGGTTAGGGAGACCCAGTACTTC. Its translation is CASSPDRGAGVRETQYF. Filled out from reference TRBV5-6 and TRBJ2-5, the complete variable domain reads DAGVTQSPTHLIKTRGQQVTLRCSPKSGHDTVSWYQQALGQGPQFIFQYYEEEERQRGNFPDRFSGHQFPNYSSELNVNALLLGDSALYLCASSPDRGAGVRETQYFGPGTRLLVL.